The 25 T cell receptor beta chains below all came from one sample that was sequenced in a study of blood T cell repertoires in COVID-19. The data were produced by immunoSEQ multiplex PCR, yet TCRdb's version contains in-frame clones alone and is incomplete. Of over 200,000 clones listed, around 83% are singletons. Sequencing input: peripheral blood. The source of these receptors is a man in his forties who had recovered from COVID-19.

The gene calls are TRBV30 and TRBJ2-2, with a weak D call TRBD1 (5 bases). With 2 bases removed from V and 3 bases from J, the gap between germline ends came to 16 bases. This CDR3 comprises 16 residues. Per germline, CDR1 GTSNPN and CDR2 SVGIG (reference sequence). This CDR3 is CAWSQGGSEDTGELFF. The CDR3 DNA follows: TGTGCCTGGAGTCAGGGCGGCAGTGAGGACACCGGGGAGCTGTTTTTT.

CDR3 nucleotide sequence: TGTGCCAGCAGCCAAGTGGTCGGCAGGGGGGAGAGCGAGCAGTACTTC. Translating it yields CASSQVVGRGESEQYF. The chain employs TRBV3-1 (or the pseudogene TRBV3-2) and TRBJ2-7; tentatively, D is TRBD1 (7 bases). The CDR3 extends over 16 amino acids. Trimming pared 1 base from V and 6 bases from J, leaving 19 bases between. CDR1 is LGHDT and CDR2 is YNNKEL in the germline V gene (reference sequence).

This chain uses TRBV7-2 with TRBJ1-2; 9 bases fit TRBD1. This CDR3 is 17 amino acids long. Trimming cost V 5 bases and J 4 bases; bases outside gene matches: 14. Germline-derived CDR1 and CDR2 are SGHTA and FQGNSA. The CDR3 coding sequence is TGTGCCAGCAGCGATGCGGGACAGGGTGAACCACTCTATGGCTACACCTTC. Translation gives CASSDAGQGEPLYGYTF.

The J gene is TRBJ2-1, the V gene TRBV9; TRBD1 agrees at 12 bases. Trimming took 4 bases from V and 9 from J; bases not matched to a gene: 5. Germline CDR1 SGDLS, CDR2 YYNGEE. The CDR3 spans 14 residues. The CDR3 coding sequence is TGTGCCAGCAGCCAGGGACAGGGGGCGGGTGAGCAGTTCTTC. Protein: CASSQGQGAGEQFF.

This chain connects TRBV13 to TRBJ2-2, with TRBD2 identical over 9 bases. CDR1 is PRHDT, CDR2 FYEKMQ, per germline (reference sequence). The CDR3 is 16 amino acids. Trimming at V came to 1 base and at J to 4 bases, leaving 4 bases not matched to a gene. In nucleotides, the CDR3 is TGTGCCAGCAGCTTAGCTCTAGCGGGGCCCACCGGGGAGCTGTTTTTT. Residues: CASSLALAGPTGELFF.

The chain combines TRBV5-1 with TRBJ1-2; 7 nucleotides align to TRBD1. The CDR3 runs to 14 residues. The germline gives CDR1 SGHRS, CDR2 YFSETQ. Trimming removed 4 bases from V and 8 bases from J; junction bases left unmatched: 11. The CDR3 is CASSPGNRGEGYTF. Here the CDR3 DNA reads TGCGCCAGCAGCCCGGGAAACAGGGGCGAGGGCTACACCTTC.

This sequence joins TRBV7-2 and TRBJ1-3; no clear D. The CDR3 consists of 13 residues. The ends were cut back, 5 bases at V and 3 bases at J, with 8 bases in the middle. CDR1 is SGHTA, CDR2 FQGNSA, per germline. The CDR3 here is CASSLNGGNTIYF. In nucleotides, the CDR3 is TGTGCCAGCAGCCTGAACGGTGGAAACACCATATATTTT.

A note on this clone: One junction end disagrees with the germline gene, perhaps due to a read error. The chain is built from TRBV5-1 and TRBJ2-1, with 7 bases aligning to TRBD1. CDR3 length: 14 residues. Germline V gives CDR1 SGHRS, CDR2 YFSETQ. CDR3 sequence: CASSLGDRPNEQFF. As DNA, the CDR3 is TGCGCCAGCAGTTTGGGGGACAGACCTAATGAGCAGTTCTTC.

V usage is TRBV7-9 and J usage is TRBJ2-2, with 8 bases fitting TRBD1. With 5 bases clipped from V and 5 bases from J, the junction kept 10 bases outside the gene matches. The CDR3 spans 16 residues. Germline CDR1 and CDR2: SEHNR and FQNEAQ (reference sequence). This CDR3 is CASSRRTGWETGELFF. CDR3 coding DNA: TGTGCCAGCAGCCGAAGGACAGGGTGGGAAACCGGGGAGCTGTTTTTT.

The chain has TRBV27 and TRBJ2-1; possibly TRBD2 for D (6 bases). Germline CDR1 MNHEY, CDR2 SMNVEV (reference sequence). The CDR3 has 15 amino acids. V gave up 6 bases and J gave up 9 bases, with 21 bases separating them. The CDR3 DNA follows: TGTGCCAGCAGGTTAAACGCGGTGGAAGCGGGTGAGCAGTTCTTC. It encodes CASRLNAVEAGEQFF.

In DNA, the CDR3 is TGTGCCAGCAGCTTGGCCGGGGAGGGGAGCTATGGCTACACCTTC. Its protein product is CASSLAGEGSYGYTF. The chain combines TRBV5-6 with TRBJ1-2, with D perhaps matching TRBD1 (5 bases). There are 15 residues in the CDR3. V lost 0 bases, J lost 4 bases, and 13 bases lay in between. Germline V lookup: CDR1 SGHDT, CDR2 YYEEEE. The full variable domain, completed using reference TRBV5-6 and TRBJ1-2, is DAGVTQSPTHLIKTRGQQVTLRCSPKSGHDTVSWYQQALGQGPQFIFQYYEEEERQRGNFPDRFSGHQFPNYSSELNVNALLLGDSALYLCASSLAGEGSYGYTFGSGTRLTVV.

This clone appeared a single time. The chain has TRBV18 and TRBJ2-1; a weak D match, TRBD1 (6 bases). This CDR3 has 17 amino acids. V dropped 4 bases and J dropped 7 bases, with 23 bases sitting between them. CDR1 and CDR2 from the germline V gene are KGHSH and LQKENI. The CDR3 here is CASSRPGGSLFGNEQFF. CDR3 DNA sequence: TGTGCCAGCTCACGACCTGGGGGCTCCCTCTTCGGGAATGAGCAGTTCTTC.

This clone appeared a single time. V is TRBV5-1 and J is TRBJ1-1; 9 bases align to TRBD1. Germline V CDR1 and CDR2: SGHRS, YFSETQ. CDR3 length: 18 amino acids. V gave up 2 bases and J gave up 6 bases; unmatched junction bases: 17. The CDR3, as DNA: TGCGCCAGCAGCTTCTCCGGGACAGGGTTTCGGAGGGGATCTGAAGCTTTCTTT. It codes for CASSFSGTGFRRGSEAFF.

The chain carries TRBV3-1 (or the pseudogene TRBV3-2) and TRBJ2-4; 10 bases fit TRBD2. Per germline, CDR1 LGHDT and CDR2 YNNKEL (reference sequence). V was pared by 1 base and J by 0 bases, with 9 bases of the junction left unmatched. The CDR3 totals 19 residues. This CDR3 is CASSQVGSGRPLAKNIQYF. The CDR3 coding sequence is TGTGCCAGCAGCCAAGTGGGTAGCGGGAGGCCGTTAGCCAAAAACATTCAGTACTTC.

This clone has just one count. The chain recombines TRBV5-1 with TRBJ1-1, with a tentative D call TRBD1 (5 bases). V was clipped by 3 bases and J by 5 bases, with 17 bases between them. This CDR3 is built from 15 residues. The V gene's germline CDR1 is SGHRS and CDR2 YFSETQ. The CDR3 here is CASSSAASGLTEAFF. The CDR3 nucleotides are TGCGCCAGCAGCTCGGCCGCCTCGGGACTTACTGAAGCTTTCTTT.

The gene calls are TRBV7-9 and TRBJ2-2, with D unresolved. CDR3 length equals 16 residues. CDR1 is SEHNR and CDR2 is FQNEAQ in the germline V gene (reference sequence). The germline V and J ends were trimmed by 1 base and 8 bases, with 17 bases remaining between them. CDR3 nucleotide sequence: TGTGCCAGCAGCTTAGGTCGGTCAAGTTCTGCTGGGGAGCTGTTTTTT. It specifies CASSLGRSSSAGELFF.

This sequence joins TRBV30 and TRBJ2-7; D possibly corresponds to TRBD1 (6 bases). Germline V gene lookup returns CDR1 GTSNPN and CDR2 SVGIG (reference sequence). The CDR3 loop spans 16 amino acids. V was pared by 0 bases and J by 0 bases, with 15 bases between. The CDR3 protein is CAWSVTGQRSSYEQYF. For the CDR3, the DNA is TGTGCCTGGAGTGTTACTGGACAGCGAAGCTCCTACGAGCAGTACTTC.

This chain joins TRBV7-9 and TRBJ1-3; the match to TRBD1 covers 11 bases. J was trimmed by 4 bases and V by 5 bases; bases with no gene match: 16. Germline V gene sequence: CDR1 SEHNR, CDR2 FQNEAQ (reference sequence). The CDR3 contains 19 residues. Here the CDR3 DNA reads TGTGCCAGCAGCCCCTCAGAAGGACAGGGGGCGTACTCCGGAAACACCATATATTTT. This encodes CASSPSEGQGAYSGNTIYF.

This chain links TRBV2 with TRBJ2-7; 11 positions match TRBD2. This CDR3 region has 15 residues. CDR1 is SNHLY, CDR2 FYNNEI, per germline. The trim removed 7 bases at V and 0 bases at J, leaving 5 bases unmatched. CDR3 region: CASMASGRSSYEQYF. The CDR3 DNA follows: TGTGCCAGCATGGCTAGCGGGAGGAGCTCCTACGAGCAGTACTTC.

This clone was found a few times. This chain joins TRBV11-2 and TRBJ2-7; 7 bases are shared with TRBD1. The CDR3 spans 15 residues. CDR1 and CDR2 from the germline V gene are SGHAT and FQNNGV. The junction had 5 bases not matched to a gene; V was cut back by 2 bases and J by 1 base. The CDR3 here is CASSLRQGESYEQYF. The DNA of the CDR3 is TGTGCCAGCAGCTTACGACAGGGTGAATCCTACGAGCAGTACTTC.

V gene TRBV10-1 combines with J gene TRBJ2-7, with 10 bases identical to TRBD2. This CDR3 has 14 amino acids. Germline-derived CDR1 and CDR2 are WNHNN and SYGVQD (reference sequence). V shed 9 bases and J 1 base; nucleotides not matched to a gene: 6. The CDR3 DNA reads as TGCGCCAGGAACTCTAGCGGGAGTTCCTACGAGCAGTACTTC. This encodes CARNSSGSSYEQYF.

This chain links TRBV11-2 with TRBJ2-1, with 9 bases fitting TRBD1. Germline trimming cut 6 bases from V and 4 bases from J; bases unmatched to any gene: 7. Per germline, CDR1 SGHAT and CDR2 FQNNGV. The CDR3 is 15 amino acids. DNA for the CDR3: TGTGCCAGCAGAACTCGGGACAGGGAGTACAATGAGCAGTTCTTC. Its translation: CASRTRDREYNEQFF.

This clone was detected a few times. This rearrangement joins TRBV13 to TRBJ2-5, with TRBD1 matching over 8 bases. Germline V lookup: CDR1 PRHDT, CDR2 FYEKMQ (reference sequence). Trimming cost V 5 bases and J 5 bases; bases outside gene matches: 4. This CDR3 comprises 13 residues. CDR3 loop: CASSRTGSETQYF. CDR3 sequence (DNA): TGTGCCAGCAGCAGGACAGGGTCCGAGACCCAGTACTTC.

V and J are TRBV12-3 or TRBV12-4 and TRBJ1-1; D is possibly TRBD1 (5 bases). The CDR3 extends over 12 amino acids. The ends were cut back, 10 bases at V and 6 bases at J, with 15 bases in the middle. The chain's CDR3 is CATEGDFAEAFF. The CDR3 DNA is TGTGCCACCGAAGGGGATTTCGCTGAAGCTTTCTTT.

The table lists this clone with a few counts. The chain carries TRBV19 and TRBJ1-5; D not certain. This CDR3 spans 12 amino acids. Germline V gene data show CDR1 as LNHDA and CDR2 as SQIVND (reference sequence). V was pared by 6 bases and J by 3 bases, with 6 bases between. The CDR3 sequence: CASSLYNQPQHF. CDR3 coding DNA: TGTGCCAGTAGCTTGTACAATCAGCCCCAGCATTTT.